This T cell receptor (beta chain) came from a study of shared clonotypes between healthy human individuals. Regarding the study as a whole: With several donors compared, approximately 5.5% of naive CD4 clonotypes were shared.

Germline V gene sequence: CDR1 SGHTA, CDR2 FQGNSA. The V gene lost 4 bases and the J gene lost 7 bases, with 31 bases spanning the gap. This CDR3 has 19 amino acids. A deep-level run was used for the assay. Libraries were prepared by immunoSEQ multiplex PCR; TCRdb keeps only in-frame clonotypes and omits some of them. The table records roughly 2,500,000 clones, 93% of them present only once. With regard to this clone: The target antigen is unknown.

Sequenced sample: naive CD4+ T cells from PBMCs. Described subset: CD45RA+ positively selected. The clonotype comes from a man in his late teens or twenties in good health. Some clones in this sample may be carry-over from other donors' samples. This chain uses TRBV7-2 with TRBJ2-5; tentative D call: TRBD2 (5 bases). The CDR3 nucleotides are TGTGCCAGCAGCTGGCAGCCGAACTCGGGATCTACCGGGTGGTTGACCCAGTACTTC. Protein sequence: CASSWQPNSGSTGWLTQYF.